Below are 15 T cell receptor beta chains sequenced from a single sample in a study of tumor-infiltrating lymphocytes in primary liver carcinoma. Blood RNA originated from unsorted whole blood, with germline DNA additionally extracted. The investigators made TCR beta cDNA from roughly 0.45 ug total RNA, using a constant-region primer. Three nested multiplex PCR rounds of slightly modified ARM-PCR generated TCR beta libraries. The first two PCR rounds, roughly 9 cycles each, used TRBV1-TRBV30 forward primers and a C-beta reverse primer. MiXCR was run by TCRdb on the multiplex PCR reads, yielding one entry per CDR3 protein. The sample contains 330,000 or so distinct CDR3 sequences, 65% of which appear only once. Input material: peripheral blood. Every receptor here comes from a man aged 35-49 years with primary liver carcinoma and hepatitis B virus infection.

On this clonotype: Possible read error: a much larger clone is one base away. CDR3 region: CAGSIAGPTTDTQYF. The CDR3 DNA sequence: TGTGCCGGCAGTATCGCAGGGCCCACCACAGATACGCAGTATTTT. The chain carries TRBV6-5 and TRBJ2-3; weak D call: TRBD1 (5 bases). Germline V gene sequence: CDR1 MNHEY, CDR2 SVGAGI. CDR3 length equals 15 residues.

A few counts support this clonotype. The final CDR3 position lacks the conserved phenylalanine or tryptophan, pointing to a likely read error. This chain uses TRBV4-2 with TRBJ2-5; no firm D call. This CDR3 has 15 residues. CDR1 LGHNA and CDR2 YNFKEQ come from the germline V gene. DNA for the CDR3: TGTGCTAGCAGCCAAGATAGGCCAGGCCAAGAGACCCAGTACCTC. It encodes CASSQDRPGQETQYL.

This clonotype has a handful of counts. A much larger clone differs by one base, so this may be a read error. The V call is TRBV6-6, the J call TRBJ2-6; 9 bases line up with TRBD1. J was trimmed by 3 bases and V by 1 base; bases with no gene match: 7. From germline, CDR1 is MNHNY and CDR2 SVGAGI (reference sequence). The CDR3 length is 18 residues. The CDR3 DNA sequence: TGTGCCAGCAGTTACTACAGGGGGCGAATTAGTGGGGCCAACGTCCTGACTTTC. The encoded protein is CASSYYRGRISGANVLTF.

Note on this clonotype: The junction departs from the called germline gene at one end, perhaps through a read error. The gene calls are TRBV6-5 and TRBJ1-1; D may be TRBD1 (6 bases). The CDR3 totals 14 residues. Germline V gene sequence: CDR1 MNHEY, CDR2 SVGAGI. The CDR3 nucleotides read TGTGTCAGCAGCAAACAGGGAAGGAGCACTGAAGCTTTCTTT. It yields the protein CVSSKQGRSTEAFF.

This clonotype was detected ten times or more. The chain links TRBV11-2 to TRBJ2-5; D unclear. Trimming took 5 bases from V and 5 from J, leaving 15 bases between them. The CDR3 is made up of 14 amino acids. CDR1 is SGHAT and CDR2 is FQNNGV in the germline V gene. DNA of the CDR3: TGTGCCAGCAGCCCCGGCCTAGGTGCTGAGACCCAGTACTTC. Amino acid sequence: CASSPGLGAETQYF.

A few counts support this clonotype. A much bigger clone sits one base away, suggesting this may be a read error. The chain links TRBV5-4 to TRBJ2-2; weak D call: TRBD2 (6 bases). Germline V lookup: CDR1 SGHNT, CDR2 YYREEE (reference sequence). The CDR3 loop spans 14 amino acids. The CDR3 region has the DNA TGTGCCAGCAGCTGGGGCGGGGCCACCGGGGAGCTGCTTTTT. Translating gives CASSWGGATGELLF.

This clonotype appeared a single time. Being one base from a much bigger clone, this may be a read error. The rearrangement joins TRBV29-1 to TRBJ2-1; possibly TRBD1 for D (5 bases). V lost 3 bases, J lost 15 bases, and 18 bases lay in between. This CDR3 is built from 12 residues. CDR1 and CDR2 (germline): SQVTM, ANQGSEA. The CDR3 reads CSVENGAGEVFF. CDR3 sequence (DNA): TGCAGCGTTGAGAATGGGGCCGGTGAGGTGTTCTTC.

Points on this clonotype: It may be a read error: a sequence one base away is much more abundant. The chain uses TRBV6-5 and TRBJ1-3, with D hard to call. Per germline, CDR1 MNHEY and CDR2 SVGAGI. The CDR3 has 16 amino acids. DNA for the CDR3: TGTGCCAGCAGCCACTCGCGTGACTCGGAGAGAAACATCATATATTTT. This gives the protein CASSHSRDSERNIIYF.

The table lists this clonotype with many counts. CDR3 DNA: TGTGCCATCAGTGACAGTCAGTCAGATACGCAGTATTTT. It translates to CAISDSQSDTQYF. This rearrangement joins TRBV10-3 to TRBJ2-3; D not resolved. CDR3 length equals 13 residues. V was clipped by 3 bases and J by 4 bases, with 8 bases between them. The germline CDR1 and CDR2 sequences are ENHRY and SYGVKD.

Of note for this clonotype: Because the CDR3 is missing its conserved closing phenylalanine or tryptophan, this is likely a read error. The chain uses TRBV11-3 and TRBJ2-1; the D gene is possibly TRBD1 (5 bases). Germline V CDR1 and CDR2: SGHNT, YENEEA. CDR3 size: 15 residues. The CDR3 loop is CASSRGQAWSNEQFL. Written as DNA, the CDR3 is TGTGCCAGCAGCCGTGGACAAGCGTGGTCAAATGAACAGTTCTTA.

On this clonotype itself: A much larger clonotype is one base distant, so this may be a read error. V is TRBV6-1 and J is TRBJ2-2, with 9 nucleotides matching TRBD1. The CDR3 is made up of 16 amino acids. CDR1 is MNHNS and CDR2 is SASEGT in the germline V gene. Here the CDR3 DNA reads TGTGTCAGCAGTGTATACAGGGGGCGGGTCGCCGGGGAGCTGTTTTTT. Protein: CVSSVYRGRVAGELFF.

Worth noting for this clonotype: At one end, the junction sequence differs from germline, possibly due to a read error. J is TRBJ2-2 and V is TRBV9, with D hard to call. The CDR3 spans 16 residues. Germline loops: CDR1 SGDLS, CDR2 YYNGEE. DNA of the CDR3: TGTGTCAGCAGCGTATCCCAGAGCGCGAACACCGGGGAGCTGTTTTTT. Translated, it gives CVSSVSQSANTGELFF.

Note on this clonotype: This may be a read error, as it is one base from a much larger clone. The chain joins TRBV6-2 or TRBV6-3 to TRBJ2-7, with D hard to call. The germline gives CDR1 MNHEY, CDR2 SVGEGT. This CDR3 is built from 14 residues. The chain's CDR3 is CASRPGSSIYVQYF. The CDR3 nucleotides are TGTGCCAGCCGCCCCGGCTCCTCCATCTACGTGCAGTACTTC.

The chain is built from TRBV5-1 and TRBJ2-5, with 13 positions matching TRBD2. This CDR3 has 16 amino acids. Germline-derived CDR1 and CDR2 are SGHRS and YFSETQ. J was trimmed by 3 bases and V by 1 base; bases with no gene match: 3. As DNA, the CDR3 is TGCGCCAGCAGCTTGACTGGACTAGCGGGAGAAGAGACCCAGTACTTC. Translated, it gives CASSLTGLAGEETQYF.

Note on this clonotype: A much larger clonotype is one base distant, so this may be a read error. The J gene is TRBJ2-7, the V gene TRBV6-2 or TRBV6-3, with 14 bases that match TRBD2. The CDR3 extends over 15 amino acids. Germline V CDR1 and CDR2: MNHEY, SVGEGT. This CDR3 reads CASNPGLAGAYGQYF. The DNA of the CDR3 is TGTGCCAGCAACCCGGGACTAGCGGGAGCCTACGGGCAGTACTTC.